These T cell receptor beta chains were read from a single sample in a study of long-term antiretroviral therapy in people with HIV. Sequencing was performed with immunoSEQ multiplex PCR; in TCRdb, only in-frame clones are kept and a portion is missing. The table lists under 25,000 clones, under 80% of them singletons. The source material was unsorted PBMCs, sampled 0.5 years after starting antiretroviral therapy. Every receptor here comes from a woman in her thirties or forties with HIV. Each CDR3 is given with its conserved first and last residue. Fields, in order: D gene, V gene, J gene, clone size, CDR3 DNA, CDR3 protein. A D gene is named only where the DNA matches it firmly. Clone sizes are given selectively: once, few, many, or a class where the clone is expanded.

-,TRBV4-3,TRBJ2-3,-,TGCGCCAGCAGCCGGGGGATGGGAGATACGCAGTATTTT,CASSRGMGDTQYF
TRBD2,TRBV4-3,TRBJ2-1,-,TGCGCCAGCAGCCCAAGAAGGCTAGCGGGGGGGTGGTATGAGCAGTTCTTC,CASSPRRLAGGWYEQFF
-,TRBV6-4,TRBJ2-2,-,TGTGCCAGCAGTCTCGGACCCAACGGGGAGCTGTTTTTT,CASSLGPNGELFF
-,TRBV27,TRBJ1-5,-,TGTGCCAGCAGTTTTGGGGGCGGTGTGAATCAGCCCCAGCATTTT,CASSFGGGVNQPQHF
-,TRBV28,TRBJ2-2,once,TGTGCCAGCAGTCGTAATGACAGATTAAACACCGGGGAGCTGTTTTTT,CASSRNDRLNTGELFF
-,TRBV30,TRBJ1-5,few,TGTGCCTGGGGGGGTTATAGCAATCAGCCCCAGCATTTT,CAWGGYSNQPQHF
-,TRBV11-3,TRBJ2-7,-,TGTGCCAGCAGCGATCATCAGGGTTACGAGCAGTACTTC,CASSDHQGYEQYF
TRBD2,TRBV30,TRBJ2-2,-,TGTGCCTGGAGCGGGGGGGCTGGCGGGGAGCTGTTTTTT,CAWSGGAGGELFF
-,TRBV5-4,TRBJ2-2,-,TGTGCCAGCAGCTCCTCGAGGTACACCGGGGAGCTGTTTTTT,CASSSSRYTGELFF
-,TRBV5-4,TRBJ1-6,few,TGTGCCAGCAGCTTGAAAACAGGGATAAATTCACCCCTCCACTTT,CASSLKTGINSPLHF
TRBD1,TRBV6-1,TRBJ1-5,once,TGTGCCAGCAGTGATGGACAGGGCCAGCCCCAGCATTTT,CASSDGQGQPQHF
-,TRBV5-1,TRBJ1-1,-,TGCGCCAGCAGAGAGGACGGTTGGGAAGCTTTCTTT,CASREDGWEAFF
-,TRBV4-3,TRBJ1-1,-,TGCGCCAGCAGCCAAGATAGAGGGGGGGCATCTGTGGACACTGAAGCTTTCTTT,CASSQDRGGASVDTEAFF
TRBD1,TRBV5-4,TRBJ1-2,few,TGTGCCAGCAGCAAGGGACAGGAATATTCTGGCTACACCTTC,CASSKGQEYSGYTF
-,TRBV9,TRBJ1-1,-,TGTGCCAGCAGCGTAGCGGGCTTGGGGCACACTGAAGCTTTCTTT,CASSVAGLGHTEAFF
-,TRBV6-5,TRBJ1-2,few,TGTGCCAGCACTCACGGCGTAGGAGGGGATGGCTACACCTTC,CASTHGVGGDGYTF
-,TRBV7-2,TRBJ2-3,once,TGTGCCAGCAGCGTAACTAGCCCAGATACGCAGTATTTT,CASSVTSPDTQYF
-,TRBV30,TRBJ1-1,-,TGTGCCTGGAGGTGGGGGGCTAACACTGAAGCTTTCTTT,CAWRWGANTEAFF
-,TRBV20-1,TRBJ1-2,few,TGCAGCACCGAGCGGGACTATGGCTACACCTTC,CSTERDYGYTF
TRBD1,TRBV11-1,TRBJ2-1,-,TGTGCCAGCAGCTTAGGAAGGGGGCTCGGAACCCATGAGCAGTTCTTC,CASSLGRGLGTHEQFF
-,TRBV4-2,TRBJ2-2,few,TGTGCCAGCAGCCAAGAACCCCAGGGTTGGACCGGGGAGCTGTTTTTT,CASSQEPQGWTGELFF
-,TRBV2,TRBJ2-2,-,TGTGCCACCCATCGGAGGGAAGAAACCGGGGAGCTGTTTTTT,CATHRREETGELFF
-,TRBV28,TRBJ1-1,-,TGTGCCAGCACCGGGATCACTGAAGCTTTCTTT,CASTGITEAFF
TRBD1,TRBV25-1,TRBJ1-2,-,TGTGCCAGCAGTGAAACCAGGGGGACTGGTTCCAGAGGCTACACCTTC,CASSETRGTGSRGYTF
-,TRBV6-5,TRBJ1-4,-,TGTGCCAGCAGTTACTCGGGGACCTCTAATGAAAAACTGTTTTTT,CASSYSGTSNEKLFF
-,TRBV29-1,TRBJ2-1,-,TGCAGCGTTGAAGGGGCTAGGATCAATGAGCAGTTCTTC,CSVEGARINEQFF
-,TRBV11-1,TRBJ1-6,few,TGTGCCAGCAGCCGTCTAGCGGGTAGTTGGGATTCACCCCTCCACTTT,CASSRLAGSWDSPLHF
-,TRBV2,TRBJ2-2,-,TGTGCCAGCAACAACCTTGGGACCGGGGAGCTGTTTTTT,CASNNLGTGELFF
-,TRBV5-7,TRBJ1-6,-,TGTGCCAGCGTGTGGAATCGTGTTCATTCACCCCTCCACTTT,CASVWNRVHSPLHF
-,TRBV7-2,TRBJ2-7,-,TGTGCCAGCAGCTTAGAGCGGACCCTCGAGCAGTACTTC,CASSLERTLEQYF
TRBD1,TRBV28,TRBJ2-3,once,TGTGCCAGCAGTTCGACAGGGGGCACGCAGTATTTT,CASSSTGGTQYF
-,TRBV4-1,TRBJ1-5,few,TGCGCCAGCAGCCAAGATTCCCCGGACAATCAGCCCCAGCATTTT,CASSQDSPDNQPQHF
-,TRBV27,TRBJ1-4,-,TGTGCCAGCAGTTTATCGATAAGGGGCCCAACTAATGAAAAACTGTTTTTT,CASSLSIRGPTNEKLFF
TRBD2,TRBV28,TRBJ2-5,-,TGTGCCAGCAGTTCCAGCGGGGCCGGGGAGGAGACCCAGTACTTC,CASSSSGAGEETQYF
-,TRBV23-1,TRBJ1-5,few,TGCGCCAGCCCGGGAAGGGTCGAAAGTGAGAATCAGCCCCAGCATTTT,CASPGRVESENQPQHF
TRBD2,TRBV4-2,TRBJ2-7,-,TGTGCCAGCAGCCAAGAGGCTAGCGGGGGGGCCTACGAGCAGTACTTC,CASSQEASGGAYEQYF
-,TRBV7-8,TRBJ2-1,-,TGTGCCAGCGCCTCGGGCAGCTACAATGAGCAGTTCTTC,CASASGSYNEQFF
-,TRBV30,TRBJ2-5,-,TGTGCCTGGACGGGGGAGACCCAGTACTTC,CAWTGETQYF
TRBD2,TRBV13,TRBJ2-1,-,TGTGCCAGCGCTCTCCGGGGGGGTTACAATGAGCAGTTCTTC,CASALRGGYNEQFF
-,TRBV5-8,TRBJ2-3,-,TGTGCCAGCAGCTTGGGTCGGGGGCCTACAGTCGAAGATACGCAGTATTTT,CASSLGRGPTVEDTQYF
-,TRBV5-1,TRBJ2-5,-,TGCGCCAGCAGCGGAGGGACAGAAGAGACCCAGTACTTC,CASSGGTEETQYF